The 18 T cell receptor beta chains reported below all come from one sample, sequenced in a study of response to subunit inactivated influenza vaccine. MiXCR, run by TCRdb on the RT-PCR reads, gives a single entry per CDR3 protein. Seen here are 700,000 to 900,000 distinct CDR3 sequences, around 20% observed once, and the top ten hold roughly 10%. The material sequenced was PBMCs from blood, taken roughly 5 days after vaccination. The source is a man aged 45-60 years who received an inactivated influenza vaccine.

The chain joins TRBV7-9 to TRBJ2-2, with 11 positions matching TRBD2. J was trimmed by 5 bases and V by 4 bases; bases with no gene match: 6. There are 16 residues in the CDR3. The germline gives CDR1 SEHNR, CDR2 FQNEAQ (reference sequence). For the CDR3, the DNA is TGTGCCAGCAGCTCGGGGACTAGCGGTTGGACCGGGGAGCTGTTTTTT. It is translated as CASSSGTSGWTGELFF.

There are a few counts of this clonotype. The chain combines TRBV20-1 with TRBJ2-7, with D perhaps matching TRBD2 (5 bases). V was trimmed by 3 bases and J by 3 bases, leaving 9 bases between them. The CDR3 extends over 12 amino acids. Germline loops: CDR1 DFQATT, CDR2 SNEGSKA (reference sequence). CDR3 amino acids: CSASRDHYEQYF. Here the CDR3 DNA reads TGCAGTGCTAGCCGGGATCACTACGAGCAGTACTTC.

This clonotype was observed a handful of times. J is TRBJ2-5 and V is TRBV20-1; tentative D call: TRBD2 (7 bases). Germline V gene sequence: CDR1 DFQATT, CDR2 SNEGSKA (reference sequence). The CDR3 is 14 amino acids. V was cut by 3 bases and J by 1 base, with 12 bases left in between. The CDR3 reads CSASRGGFQETQYF. Here the CDR3 DNA reads TGCAGTGCTAGTCGCGGGGGCTTCCAAGAGACCCAGTACTTC.

This clonotype was found a few times. This rearrangement joins TRBV7-2 to TRBJ2-3, with 13 nucleotides matching TRBD2. The CDR3 length is 17 residues. Germline assignment: CDR1 SGHTA and CDR2 FQGNSA. Trimming cost V 4 bases and J 10 bases; bases outside gene matches: 14. In DNA form, the CDR3 reads TGTGCCAGCAGCTCACTAGCGGGGGGGATAATTGGTAGGTCGCAGTATTTT. Protein product: CASSSLAGGIIGRSQYF. Combining the CDR3 with reference TRBV7-2 and TRBJ2-3 gives the whole variable domain GAGVSQSPSNKVTEKGKDVELRCDPISGHTALYWYRQSLGQGLEFLIYFQGNSAPDKSGLPSDRFSAERTGGSVSTLTIQRTQQEDSAVYLCASSSLAGGIIGRSQYFGPGTRLTVL.

J is TRBJ2-1 and V is TRBV20-1; 9 nucleotides match TRBD2. The CDR3 loop spans 13 amino acids. With 3 bases clipped from V and 9 bases from J, the junction kept 6 bases outside the gene matches. Germline values: CDR1 DFQATT, CDR2 SNEGSKA (reference sequence). CDR3 in amino acids: CSARWREGLEQFF. The CDR3 DNA reads TGCAGTGCTAGGTGGCGGGAGGGCCTTGAGCAGTTCTTC.

This rearrangement joins TRBV12-3 or TRBV12-4 to TRBJ2-5; no clear D gene. Between the trimmed V and J ends, which lost 5 bases and 5 bases, there was a span of 12 bases. This CDR3 is 13 amino acids long. The chain's CDR3 is CASSTGSWETQYF. DNA for the CDR3: TGTGCCAGCAGTACCGGTAGCTGGGAGACCCAGTACTTC.

Ten or more counts support this clonotype. The junction and the germline gene differ at one end; a read error may be behind it. This CDR3 reads CASSLEPGSYEQYF. The CDR3 nucleotides are TGTGCCAGCAGCTTAGAGCCAGGGTCCTACGAGCAGTACTTC. The chain combines TRBV5-1 with TRBJ2-7; TRBD1 is a possible D gene (5 bases). The CDR3 runs to 14 residues. The germline V gene has CDR1 SGHRS and CDR2 YFSETQ.

V usage is TRBV5-1 and J usage is TRBJ2-3; D is perhaps TRBD1 (6 bases). Germline V gives CDR1 SGHRS, CDR2 YFSETQ. The CDR3 has 14 amino acids. V was clipped by 4 bases and J by 2 bases, with 11 bases between them. The CDR3 here is CASSLGQDTDTQYF. The DNA of the CDR3 is TGCGCCAGCAGCCTGGGACAAGACACAGATACGCAGTATTTT. Variable domain in full (rest from reference TRBV5-1 and TRBJ2-3): KAGVTQTPRYLIKTRGQQVTLSCSPISGHRSVSWYQQTPGQGLQFLFEYFSETQRNKGNFPGRFSGRQFSNSRSEMNVSTLELGDSALYLCASSLGQDTDTQYFGPGTRLTVL.

This clonotype was counted between two and nine times. The V call is TRBV4-3, the J call TRBJ2-5; 14 positions agree with TRBD2. With V trimmed by 4 bases and J by 5 bases, 6 bases remained unmatched. Germline V gene lookup returns CDR1 LGHNA and CDR2 YSLEER. This CDR3 comprises 16 residues. The CDR3 DNA follows: TGCGCCAGCAGCCGAGGGACTAGCGGGAGACGGGAGACCCAGTACTTC. It yields the protein CASSRGTSGRRETQYF.

The chain employs TRBV27 and TRBJ2-3; the match to TRBD2 covers 7 bases. Germline loops: CDR1 MNHEY, CDR2 SMNVEV (reference sequence). CDR3 length: 14 amino acids. The trim removed 8 bases at V and 0 bases at J, leaving 5 bases unmatched. CDR3: CASRLAASTDTQYF. The CDR3 bases are TGTGCCAGCCGACTAGCAGCTAGCACAGATACGCAGTATTTT.

V is TRBV5-6 and J is TRBJ2-1, with 7 bases lining up with TRBD2. Germline CDR1 reads SGHDT; CDR2 reads YYEEEE. The CDR3 length is 17 residues. V lost 4 bases, J lost 3 bases, and 13 bases stayed unmatched. The CDR3 DNA reads TGTGCCAGCAGCCTGTCGGCTAGCGGAAACAACTACAATGAGCAGTTCTTC. The encoded protein is CASSLSASGNNYNEQFF.

The table lists this clonotype with a few counts. The chain employs TRBV3-1 and TRBJ2-7; D may be TRBD1 (5 bases). Germline V gene lookup returns CDR1 LGHDT and CDR2 YNNKEL (reference sequence). V was cut by 2 bases and J by 2 bases, with 10 bases left in between. The CDR3 extends over 14 amino acids. CDR3: CASSQTAGPYEQYF. CDR3 bases: TGTGCCAGCAGCCAAACGGCAGGGCCCTACGAGCAGTACTTC.

The chain links TRBV5-1 to TRBJ2-7; D perhaps matches TRBD1 (6 bases). The CDR3 runs to 13 residues. V was trimmed by 5 bases and J by 3 bases, leaving 12 bases between them. Germline V gene data show CDR1 as SGHRS and CDR2 as YFSETQ. The CDR3 bases are TGCGCCAGCAGGACGACAGGCCACTACGAGCAGTACTTC. Protein product: CASRTTGHYEQYF.

V gene TRBV6-5 combines with J gene TRBJ2-7; 12 bases map to TRBD2. Germline V lookup: CDR1 MNHEY, CDR2 SVGAGI. The CDR3 totals 16 residues. V shed 2 bases and J 0 bases; nucleotides not matched to a gene: 2. CDR3 region: CASSYLTSGGSYEQYF. CDR3 nucleotides: TGTGCCAGCAGTTACCTGACTAGCGGGGGCTCCTACGAGCAGTACTTC.

This clonotype was counted only a few times. The chain uses TRBV20-1 and TRBJ2-1; possible D gene TRBD2, 6 bases. Germline V gene lookup returns CDR1 DFQATT and CDR2 SNEGSKA (reference sequence). V shed 0 bases and J shed 7 bases, with 10 bases lying between them. CDR3 length: 13 residues. For the CDR3, the DNA is TGCAGTGCTAGAGACCTACTAGCAAATGAGCAGTTCTTC. It specifies CSARDLLANEQFF.

This clonotype was recorded at least ten times. This chain uses TRBV29-1 with TRBJ2-1, with 11 bases aligning to TRBD2. The germline V gene has CDR1 SQVTM and CDR2 ANQGSEA. The V gene end was trimmed by 2 bases and the J gene end by 4 bases; junction bases not matched to a gene: 4. This CDR3 comprises 15 residues. The CDR3 spells CSVEPLAGEYNEQFF. The CDR3 DNA reads TGCAGCGTTGAACCACTAGCGGGAGAGTACAATGAGCAGTTCTTC.

This clonotype was seen ten or more times. The CDR3 loop is CASSPVGNTQYF. The CDR3 nucleotides read TGTGCCAGCTCACCAGTGGGGAATACGCAGTATTTT. The rearrangement uses TRBV18 and TRBJ2-3; D remains ambiguous. With 2 bases removed from V and 7 bases from J, the gap between germline ends came to 7 bases. Germline lookup yields CDR1 KGHSH and CDR2 LQKENI. The CDR3 length is 12 residues.

About this clonotype itself: This clone may be a read error of a much larger clone one base away. The chain links TRBV7-9 to TRBJ2-2; no definite D call. This CDR3 contains 13 residues. Trimming removed 5 bases from V and 5 bases from J, with 9 bases in between. Germline V CDR1 and CDR2: SEHNR, FQNEAQ (reference sequence). CDR3 bases: TGTGCCAGCAGCGTAACGTTAACCGGGGAGCTGTTTTTT. Protein: CASSVTLTGELFF.